One sample yielded the 13 T cell receptor beta chains listed below, sequenced in a study of post-analysis software for immune sequencing data. Study-level results: A handful of TRBV segments, including TRBV5-6, TRBV5-1 and TRBV20-1, were more frequent in patients than controls.

Their antigen targets remain unknown. Prepared TCR beta cDNA libraries contained unique molecular identifiers. MiXCR, run by TCRdb on the PCR reads, gives a single entry per CDR3 protein. The sample has about 770,000 distinct CDR3 sequences, roughly 46% seen once. The specimen sequenced was blood. The receptors shown here come from a girl aged 5-17 years with multiple sclerosis.

The rearrangement links TRBV12-3 or TRBV12-4 to TRBJ2-1, with 7 bases lining up with TRBD2. V lost 2 bases to trimming and J lost 5 bases; unmatched junction nucleotides: 12. The CDR3 runs to 17 residues. CDR3: CASSLWWRENYDNEQFF. The DNA of the CDR3 is TGTGCCAGCAGTTTATGGTGGCGGGAGAATTACGACAATGAGCAGTTCTTC.

This sequence joins TRBV5-6 and TRBJ1-5, with D perhaps TRBD1 (6 bases). Germline lookup yields CDR1 SGHDT and CDR2 YYEEEE. There are 15 residues in the CDR3. V was shortened by 4 bases and J by 9 bases, with 20 bases between the two germline ends. CDR3 DNA: TGTGCCAGCAGCACGGGAGACAGGCCCCCTCGGCCCCAGCATTTT. Its translation: CASSTGDRPPRPQHF.

V usage is TRBV28 and J usage is TRBJ2-1, with 9 nucleotides matching TRBD2. CDR1 is MDHEN, CDR2 SYDVKM, per germline. Germline trimming cut 6 bases from V and 8 bases from J; bases unmatched to any gene: 14. The length of the CDR3 is 16 residues. CDR3 in DNA: TGTGCCAGCAGCCCCCTACCAGGGACTAGCATCCATGAGCAGTTCTTC. Its protein product is CASSPLPGTSIHEQFF.

This clonotype was recorded only once. V is TRBV20-1 and J is TRBJ2-7; TRBD2 matches at 7 bases. Germline V CDR1 and CDR2: DFQATT, SNEGSKA (reference sequence). The CDR3 covers 18 residues. The V and J ends lost 0 bases and 3 bases, in that order; junction bases with no gene match: 17. CDR3 nucleotides: TGCAGTGCTAGAGAAACAGCGGGATTACGGTCTAGTCTCTACGAGCAGTACTTC. Translated: CSARETAGLRSSLYEQYF.

The V and J genes are TRBV5-6 and TRBJ2-3, with D maybe TRBD2 (5 bases). The CDR3 extends over 17 amino acids. CDR1 SGHDT and CDR2 YYEEEE come from the germline V gene. V gave up 2 bases and J gave up 1 base, with 17 bases separating them. The CDR3 here is CASSFRAGRAGTDTQYF. DNA for the CDR3: TGTGCCAGCAGCTTTCGTGCGGGCAGAGCCGGCACAGATACGCAGTATTTT.

J is TRBJ2-3 and V is TRBV20-1; 7 bases agree with TRBD2. The ends lost 0 bases at V and 6 bases at J; junction bases unmatched: 9. The CDR3 loop spans 15 amino acids. Per germline, CDR1 DFQATT and CDR2 SNEGSKA (reference sequence). The CDR3 nucleotides are TGCAGTGCTAGAGACCACGCGGGAGTGGGGGATACGCAGTATTTT. Its translation: CSARDHAGVGDTQYF.

This sequence joins TRBV24-1 and TRBJ2-5; 12 nucleotides agree with TRBD2. V lost 3 bases and J lost 2; bases outside the gene matches: 12. The germline V gene encodes CDR1 KGHDR and CDR2 SFDVKD. This CDR3 has 19 residues. The CDR3 reads CATSDPWRTSGTVQETQYF. CDR3 bases: TGTGCCACCAGTGATCCGTGGAGGACTAGCGGGACTGTTCAAGAGACCCAGTACTTC.

This rearrangement joins TRBV6-2 or TRBV6-3 to TRBJ2-1, with 12 bases that match TRBD1. V dropped 7 bases and J dropped 8; count of bases not matched to a gene: 6. Germline V gene data show CDR1 as MNHEY and CDR2 as SVGEGT. This CDR3 has 14 amino acids. The CDR3 here is CASTEGQGAYEQFF. The CDR3, as DNA: TGTGCCAGCACAGAGGGACAGGGGGCCTATGAGCAGTTCTTC.

This clonotype turned up a few times. This chain connects TRBV27 to TRBJ2-5; 7 nucleotides agree with TRBD2. The germline CDR1 and CDR2 sequences are MNHEY and SMNVEV (reference sequence). There are 15 residues in the CDR3. V lost 6 bases and J lost 2; bases outside the gene matches: 9. CDR3 sequence (DNA): TGTGCCAGCAGGCCACGGGGCGGGAGACAAGAGACCCAGTACTTC. Translating gives CASRPRGGRQETQYF.

This clonotype showed up many times. This chain's CDR3 is CASSLAGNNYGYTF. DNA of the CDR3: TGTGCCAGCAGCTTAGCGGGGAATAACTATGGCTACACCTTC. The V and J genes are TRBV7-2 and TRBJ1-2; D gene unclear. Germline loops: CDR1 SGHTA, CDR2 FQGNSA. This CDR3 contains 14 residues. Trimming shortened V by 0 bases and J by 1 base, and 6 bases separated the two germline ends.

This clonotype was counted between two and nine times. The V gene is TRBV27, the J gene TRBJ2-5, with a tentative D call TRBD1 (8 bases). CDR1 and CDR2 from the germline V gene are MNHEY and SMNVEV (reference sequence). This CDR3 comprises 18 residues. The V and J ends lost 6 bases and 8 bases respectively, with 31 bases between them. The CDR3 DNA follows: TGTGCCAGCAGAAAATCGGACAGGGCGGCTAGCGGAGGTAGAACCCAGTACTTC. This codes for CASRKSDRAASGGRTQYF.

This chain joins TRBV4-2 and TRBJ2-7, with 7 bases aligning to TRBD1. This CDR3 is 15 amino acids long. Trimming removed 3 bases from V and 5 bases from J; junction bases left unmatched: 10. CDR1 LGHNA and CDR2 YNFKEQ come from the germline V gene. The CDR3 sequence is CASSQEDRLAHEQYF. The CDR3 DNA reads as TGTGCCAGCAGCCAGGAGGACAGGTTGGCCCACGAGCAGTACTTC.

The chain carries TRBV5-1 and TRBJ2-3; D is perhaps TRBD2 (5 bases). Germline V lookup: CDR1 SGHRS, CDR2 YFSETQ. The CDR3 consists of 14 residues. V was clipped by 4 bases and J by 2 bases, with 11 bases between them. The CDR3 nucleotides read TGCGCCAGCAGCCCTTCGACTATCACAGATACGCAGTATTTT. This sequence encodes CASSPSTITDTQYF.